This T cell receptor (beta chain) was identified in a study of blood T cell repertoires in COVID-19. In the original analysis: Counts of nucleated cells, estimated from reference gene primer amplification, were obtained. Repertoires were generated with immunoSEQ multiplex PCR, while TCRdb's copy carries only in-frame clones and drops some. V and J calls and clone size are given by that table; D and trimming were obtained from the DNA. The data hold more than 95,000 clones, with 80% to 90% observed a single time. Trimming removed 4 bases at V and 8 bases at J, with 13 bases between. Germline V gene sequence: CDR1 SGHKS, CDR2 YYEKEE (reference sequence). This CDR3 spans 13 amino acids.

The chain employs TRBV5-5 and TRBJ2-1; possibly TRBD2 for D (7 bases). The source is a man aged 55 to 69 with acute or convalescent COVID-19. Material for sequencing was peripheral blood. This chain's CDR3 is CASSPGGGDEQFF. The CDR3 nucleotides read TGTGCCAGCAGCCCTGGAGGGGGGGATGAGCAGTTCTTC.